The TCR beta chain described here comes from a study of a mutant IDH1 vaccine in newly diagnosed glioma. About the study: Previous treatment comprised radiotherapy, temozolomide, or both, mostly both.

Trimming left V 4 bases short and J 7 bases short, with 16 bases between. The germline gives CDR1 MGHDK, CDR2 SYGVNS. The CDR3 consists of 15 residues. Method: immunoSEQ multiplex PCR; TCRdb's copy keeps in-frame clones and lacks some. The profile shows 98,000 or so clones, 85% to 90% of them singletons. Sample time point: baseline, week 1 (first vaccination visit). The sample's treatment: pre-vaccination baseline after standard-of-care therapy. Donor tumors were new WHO grade 3 or 4 IDH1-mutant, ATRX-lost astrocytomas. The sample here was PBMCs, taken from a glioma patient treated with radiotherapy, temozolomide or both. The rearrangement links TRBV25-1 to TRBJ2-2; D is possibly TRBD2 (7 bases). This clonotype was obtained from a woman aged 45 to 65 with glioma. The DNA of the CDR3 is TGTGCCAGCAGTGTCCCCCGGGGGGCGGTCGGGGAGCTGTTTTTT. This gives the protein CASSVPRGAVGELFF.